The T cell receptor beta chain described here comes from a study of shared clonotypes between healthy human individuals. Points from the study as a whole: The rarefaction results pointed to incomplete sorted-subset sequencing despite large depth.

Each subset's genomic DNA was split evenly across several immunoSEQ plates. Some clones are missing from TCRdb's copy, which holds only in-frame ones; the method was immunoSEQ multiplex PCR. The sample carries over a million clones, 75% to 85% recorded once. Donors, healthy HIV-negative adults, lacked recent acute infections or vaccinations. This clone was counted a few times. The antigen is unknown. Trimming shortened V by 4 bases and J by 4 bases, and 14 bases separated the two germline ends. The CDR3 contains 16 residues. Germline assignment: CDR1 SGHTA and CDR2 FQGNSA. Sequenced: memory CD4+ T cells from PBMCs. Subset: CD45RA-negative fraction. This chain joins TRBV7-2 and TRBJ2-6, with D perhaps matching TRBD2 (5 bases). The TCR comes from a man in his late teens or twenties in good health. Some clones in this sample may be carry-over from other donors' samples. CDR3 loop: CASSSGGRMGANVLTF. The CDR3 coding sequence is TGTGCCAGCAGCTCCGGCGGGCGGATGGGGGCCAACGTCCTGACTTTC.